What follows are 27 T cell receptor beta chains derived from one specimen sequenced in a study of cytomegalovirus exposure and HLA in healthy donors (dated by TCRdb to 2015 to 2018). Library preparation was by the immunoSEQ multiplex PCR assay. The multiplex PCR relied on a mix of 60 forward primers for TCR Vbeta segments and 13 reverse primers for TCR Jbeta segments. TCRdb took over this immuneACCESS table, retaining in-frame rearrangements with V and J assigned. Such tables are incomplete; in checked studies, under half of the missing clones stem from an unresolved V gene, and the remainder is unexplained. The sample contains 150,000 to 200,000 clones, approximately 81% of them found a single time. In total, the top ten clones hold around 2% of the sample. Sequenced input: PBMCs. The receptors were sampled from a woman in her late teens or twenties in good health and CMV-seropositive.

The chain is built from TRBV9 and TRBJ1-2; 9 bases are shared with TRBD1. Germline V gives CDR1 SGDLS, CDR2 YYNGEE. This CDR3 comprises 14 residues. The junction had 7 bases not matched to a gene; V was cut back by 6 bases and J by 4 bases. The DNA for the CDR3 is TGTGCCAGCAAGGCCCTGGACAGGGGCTATGGCTACACCTTC. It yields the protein CASKALDRGYGYTF.

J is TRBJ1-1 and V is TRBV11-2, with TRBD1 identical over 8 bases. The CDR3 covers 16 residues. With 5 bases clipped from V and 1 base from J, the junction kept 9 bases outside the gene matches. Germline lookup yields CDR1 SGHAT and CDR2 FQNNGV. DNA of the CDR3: TGTGCCAGCAGCCAGGCAGGGGGCATGGGGAACACTGAAGCTTTCTTT. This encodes CASSQAGGMGNTEAFF. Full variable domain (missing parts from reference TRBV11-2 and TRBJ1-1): EAGVAQSPRYKIIEKRQSVAFWCNPISGHATLYWYQQILGQGPKLLIQFQNNGVVDDSQLPKDRFSAERLKGVDSTLKIQPAKLEDSAVYLCASSQAGGMGNTEAFFGQGTRLTVV.

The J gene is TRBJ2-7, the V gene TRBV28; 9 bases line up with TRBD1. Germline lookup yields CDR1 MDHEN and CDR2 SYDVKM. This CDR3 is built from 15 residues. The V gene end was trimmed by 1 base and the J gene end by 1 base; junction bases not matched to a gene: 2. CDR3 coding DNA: TGTGCCAGCAGTTTATTTGGGACAGGGTCCTACGAGCAGTACTTC. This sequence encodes CASSLFGTGSYEQYF.

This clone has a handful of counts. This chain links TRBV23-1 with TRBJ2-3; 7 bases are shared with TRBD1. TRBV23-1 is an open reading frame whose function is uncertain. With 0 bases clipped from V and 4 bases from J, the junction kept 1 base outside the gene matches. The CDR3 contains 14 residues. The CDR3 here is CASSQSGGPDTQYF. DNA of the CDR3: TGCGCCAGCAGTCAATCAGGGGGCCCAGATACGCAGTATTTT.

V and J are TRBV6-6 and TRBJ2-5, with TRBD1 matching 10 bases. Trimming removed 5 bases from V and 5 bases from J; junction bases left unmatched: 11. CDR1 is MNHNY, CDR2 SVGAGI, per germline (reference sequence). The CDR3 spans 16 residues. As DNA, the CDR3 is TGTGCCAGCAGTCACACCGGGACAGGGGTAGGGGAGACCCAGTACTTC. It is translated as CASSHTGTGVGETQYF.

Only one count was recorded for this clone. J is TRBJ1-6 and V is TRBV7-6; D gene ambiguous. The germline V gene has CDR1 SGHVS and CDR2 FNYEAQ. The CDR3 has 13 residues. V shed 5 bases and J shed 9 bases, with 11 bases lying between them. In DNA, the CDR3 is TGTGCCAGCAGCCCAAGTCTGAGTTCACCCCTCCACTTT. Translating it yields CASSPSLSSPLHF.

The CDR3: CASSLQMGLDTGELFF. Here the CDR3 DNA reads TGTGCCAGCAGCCTCCAGATGGGGCTCGACACCGGGGAGCTGTTTTTT. The chain recombines TRBV7-2 with TRBJ2-2, with D tentatively TRBD1 (5 bases). The CDR3 contains 16 residues. Deletions cut 5 bases from V and 3 bases from J, with 16 bases between. CDR1 is SGHTA and CDR2 is FQGNSA in the germline V gene.

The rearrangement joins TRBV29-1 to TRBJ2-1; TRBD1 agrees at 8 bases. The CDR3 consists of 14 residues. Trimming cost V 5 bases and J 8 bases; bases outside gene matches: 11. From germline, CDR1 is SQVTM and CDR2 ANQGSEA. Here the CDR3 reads CSVPDQDREYEQFF. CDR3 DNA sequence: TGCAGCGTTCCCGACCAGGACAGGGAATATGAGCAGTTCTTC.

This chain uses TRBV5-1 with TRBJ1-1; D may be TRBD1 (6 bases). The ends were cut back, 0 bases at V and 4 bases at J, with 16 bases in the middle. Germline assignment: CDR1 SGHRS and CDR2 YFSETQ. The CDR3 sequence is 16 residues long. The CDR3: CASSLEGETGGTEAFF. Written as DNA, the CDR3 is TGCGCCAGCAGCTTGGAGGGGGAAACAGGTGGCACTGAAGCTTTCTTT.

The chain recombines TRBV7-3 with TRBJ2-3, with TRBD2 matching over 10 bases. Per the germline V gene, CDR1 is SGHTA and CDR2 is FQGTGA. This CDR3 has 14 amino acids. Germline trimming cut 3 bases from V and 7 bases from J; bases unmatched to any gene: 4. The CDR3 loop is CASSFSSGGYTQYF. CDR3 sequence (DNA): TGTGCCAGCAGCTTCTCTAGCGGGGGTTATACGCAGTATTTT.

The CDR3 DNA follows: TGTGCCAGCAGCTTTTTGGCGGGTGAAGCTTTCTTT. This sequence encodes CASSFLAGEAFF. The chain uses TRBV5-6 and TRBJ1-1; no clear D gene. The CDR3 consists of 12 residues. Germline loops: CDR1 SGHDT, CDR2 YYEEEE. Trimming stripped 2 bases from V and 7 bases from J, with 9 bases between.

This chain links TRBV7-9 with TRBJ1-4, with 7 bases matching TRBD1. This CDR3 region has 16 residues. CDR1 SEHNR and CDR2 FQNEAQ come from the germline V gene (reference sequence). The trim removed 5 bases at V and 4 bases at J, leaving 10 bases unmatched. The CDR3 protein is CASSLTSGGINEKLFF. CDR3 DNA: TGTGCCAGCAGCCTAACATCAGGGGGAATTAATGAAAAACTGTTTTTT.

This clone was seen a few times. The CDR3, as DNA: TGTGCCAGCAGTGAAAGATCGGGGTTAACAAACATTCAGTACTTC. The encoded protein is CASSERSGLTNIQYF. V usage is TRBV6-1 and J usage is TRBJ2-4, with D possibly matching TRBD2 (5 bases). This CDR3 spans 15 amino acids. CDR1 and CDR2 from the germline V gene are MNHNS and SASEGT. V was cut by 2 bases and J by 6 bases, with 14 bases left in between.

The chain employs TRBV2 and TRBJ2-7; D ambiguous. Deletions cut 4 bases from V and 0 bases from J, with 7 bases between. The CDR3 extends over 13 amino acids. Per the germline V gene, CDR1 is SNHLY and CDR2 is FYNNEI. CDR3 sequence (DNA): TGTGCCAGCAGTGTTCAGGCCTCCTACGAGCAGTACGTC. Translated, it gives CASSVQASYEQYV.

Written as DNA, the CDR3 is TGCGCCAGCAGCCATTCGGCAGACAGGGAAATTAACTATGGCTACACCTTC. The encoded protein is CASSHSADREINYGYTF. This chain joins TRBV4-1 and TRBJ1-2; 7 positions agree with TRBD1. The CDR3 has 17 amino acids. V lost 3 bases to trimming and J lost 1 base; unmatched junction nucleotides: 11. In germline, CDR1 is MGHRA, CDR2 YSYEKL.

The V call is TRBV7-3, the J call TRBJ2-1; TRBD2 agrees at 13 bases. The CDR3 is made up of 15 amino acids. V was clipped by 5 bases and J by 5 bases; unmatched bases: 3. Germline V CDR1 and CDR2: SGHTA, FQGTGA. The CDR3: CASSLGLAGDNEQFF. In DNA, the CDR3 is TGTGCCAGCAGCCTCGGACTAGCGGGGGACAATGAGCAGTTCTTC.

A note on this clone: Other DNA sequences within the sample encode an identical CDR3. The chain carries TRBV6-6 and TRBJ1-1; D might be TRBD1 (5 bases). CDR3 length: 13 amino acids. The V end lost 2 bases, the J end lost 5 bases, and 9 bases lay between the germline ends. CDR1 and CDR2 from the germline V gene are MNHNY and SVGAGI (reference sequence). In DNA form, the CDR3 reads TGTGCCAGCAGTTACGGGGGAGGGACTGAAGCTTTCTTT. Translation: CASSYGGGTEAFF.

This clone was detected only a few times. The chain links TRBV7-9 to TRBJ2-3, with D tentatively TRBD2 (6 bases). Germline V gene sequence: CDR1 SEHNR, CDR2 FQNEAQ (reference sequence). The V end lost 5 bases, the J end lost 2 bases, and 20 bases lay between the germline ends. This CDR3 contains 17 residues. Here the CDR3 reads CASSPAGQGVLTDTQYF. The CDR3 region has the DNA TGTGCCAGCAGCCCCGCGGGGCAGGGAGTCCTCACAGATACGCAGTATTTT.

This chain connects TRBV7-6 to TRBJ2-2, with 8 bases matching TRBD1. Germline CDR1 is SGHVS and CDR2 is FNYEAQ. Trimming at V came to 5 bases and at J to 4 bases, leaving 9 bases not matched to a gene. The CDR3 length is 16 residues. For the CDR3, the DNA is TGTGCCAGCAGCCCCCGGACAGGGTTATCCACCGGGGAGCTGTTTTTT. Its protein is CASSPRTGLSTGELFF.

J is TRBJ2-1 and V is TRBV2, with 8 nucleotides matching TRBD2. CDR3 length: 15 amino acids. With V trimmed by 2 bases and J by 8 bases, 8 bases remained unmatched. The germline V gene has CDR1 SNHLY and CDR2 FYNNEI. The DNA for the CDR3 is TGTGCCAGCAGTGAATTGGGACTAGAGTCCGATGAGCAGTTCTTC. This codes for CASSELGLESDEQFF.

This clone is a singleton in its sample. In DNA form, the CDR3 reads TGTGCCAGCTCACCGGGAAGGGGGTACTACGAGCAGTACTTC. It yields the protein CASSPGRGYYEQYF. This sequence joins TRBV18 and TRBJ2-7, with D perhaps TRBD1 (6 bases). The germline gives CDR1 KGHSH, CDR2 LQKENI. This CDR3 contains 14 residues. Trimming took off 3 bases at V and 3 bases at J, with 12 bases between the two ends.

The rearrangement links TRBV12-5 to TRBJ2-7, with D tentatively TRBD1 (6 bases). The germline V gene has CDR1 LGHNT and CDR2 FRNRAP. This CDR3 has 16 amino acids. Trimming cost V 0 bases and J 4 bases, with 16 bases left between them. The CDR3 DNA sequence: TGTGCTAGTGGTTTGGTACTCCACAACAGGGAGTACGAGCAGTACTTC. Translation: CASGLVLHNREYEQYF.

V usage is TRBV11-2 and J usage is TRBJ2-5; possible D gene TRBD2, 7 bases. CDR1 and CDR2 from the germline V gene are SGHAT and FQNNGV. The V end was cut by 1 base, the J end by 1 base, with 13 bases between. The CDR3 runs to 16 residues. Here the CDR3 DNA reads TGTGCCAGCAGCTTAGCAGGAGGGGGGGTCCAAGAGACCCAGTACTTC. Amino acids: CASSLAGGGVQETQYF. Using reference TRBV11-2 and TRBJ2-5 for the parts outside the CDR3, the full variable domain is EAGVAQSPRYKIIEKRQSVAFWCNPISGHATLYWYQQILGQGPKLLIQFQNNGVVDDSQLPKDRFSAERLKGVDSTLKIQPAKLEDSAVYLCASSLAGGGVQETQYFGPGTRLLVL.

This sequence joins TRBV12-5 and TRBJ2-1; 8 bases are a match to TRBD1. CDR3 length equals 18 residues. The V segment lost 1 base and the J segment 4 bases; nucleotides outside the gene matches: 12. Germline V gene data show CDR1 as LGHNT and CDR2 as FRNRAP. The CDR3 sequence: CASGLAMQGAPYYNEQFF. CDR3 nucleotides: TGTGCTAGTGGTTTGGCCATGCAGGGGGCACCTTATTACAATGAGCAGTTCTTC.

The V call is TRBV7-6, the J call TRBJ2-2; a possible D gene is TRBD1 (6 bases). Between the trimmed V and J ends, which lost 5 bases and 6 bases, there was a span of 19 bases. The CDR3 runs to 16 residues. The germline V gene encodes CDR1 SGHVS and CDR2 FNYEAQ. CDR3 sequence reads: CASSGRWGPTAGELFF. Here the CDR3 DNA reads TGTGCCAGCAGCGGTAGGTGGGGGCCGACGGCCGGGGAGCTGTTTTTT.

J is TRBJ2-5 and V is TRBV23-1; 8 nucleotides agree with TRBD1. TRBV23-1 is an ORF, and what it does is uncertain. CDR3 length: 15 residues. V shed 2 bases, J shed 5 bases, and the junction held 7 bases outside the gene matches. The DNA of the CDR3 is TGCGCCAGCAGTCAACAGGACAGGGAAAGGGAGACCCAGTACTTC. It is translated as CASSQQDRERETQYF.

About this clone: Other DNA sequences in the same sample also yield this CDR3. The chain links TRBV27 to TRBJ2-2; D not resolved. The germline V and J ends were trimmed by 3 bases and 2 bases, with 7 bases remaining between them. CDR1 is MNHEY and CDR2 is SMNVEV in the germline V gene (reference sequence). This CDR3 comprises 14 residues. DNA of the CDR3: TGTGCCAGCAGTTTGTACAGAAACACCGGGGAGCTGTTTTTT. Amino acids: CASSLYRNTGELFF.